Described below is a single T cell receptor (beta chain) sequence and its context. No antigen is known for it. One end of the junction varies from germline; a read error may be responsible. CDR1 and CDR2 (germline): SQVTM, ANQGSEA. There are 13 residues in the CDR3. The protocol was immunoSEQ multiplex PCR, while the TCRdb copy is restricted to in-frame clones and leaves out a portion. The sample lists around 140,000 clones; more than 85% were seen once. This sample was included in a study of T cell responses to AZD1222 COVID-19 vaccine. Findings and limits, study-wide: No repertoire was sampled before or during the peak T cell response, only after it. At baseline, just five to seven AZD1222 recipients tested seropositive. Clonal diversity was possibly underestimated; the donors were predominantly white British and more often female.

Second-dose schedules of about 4 or about 12 weeks were combined. The chain carries TRBV29-1 and TRBJ2-1; 12 nucleotides line up with TRBD2. This clonotype was sampled from an adult who received the AZD1222 COVID-19 vaccine. The sample was peripheral blood, taken 28 days after the second AZD1222 dose. CDR3 amino acids: CSVEELAGGSVIF. The CDR3 region has the DNA TGCAGCGTTGAAGAACTAGCGGGGGGTTCGGTGATCTTC.